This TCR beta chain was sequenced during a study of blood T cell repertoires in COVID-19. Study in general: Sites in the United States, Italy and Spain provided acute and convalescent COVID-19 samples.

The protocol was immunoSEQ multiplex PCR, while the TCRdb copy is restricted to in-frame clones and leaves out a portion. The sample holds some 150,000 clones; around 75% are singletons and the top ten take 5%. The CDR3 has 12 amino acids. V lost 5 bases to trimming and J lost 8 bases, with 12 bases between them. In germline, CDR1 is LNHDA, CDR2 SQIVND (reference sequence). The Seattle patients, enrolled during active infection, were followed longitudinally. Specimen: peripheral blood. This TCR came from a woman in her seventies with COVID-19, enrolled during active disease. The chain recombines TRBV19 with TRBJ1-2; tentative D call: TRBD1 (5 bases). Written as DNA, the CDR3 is TGTGCCAGTAGTTCGACAGTGTTGGGCTACACCTTC. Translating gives CASSSTVLGYTF.